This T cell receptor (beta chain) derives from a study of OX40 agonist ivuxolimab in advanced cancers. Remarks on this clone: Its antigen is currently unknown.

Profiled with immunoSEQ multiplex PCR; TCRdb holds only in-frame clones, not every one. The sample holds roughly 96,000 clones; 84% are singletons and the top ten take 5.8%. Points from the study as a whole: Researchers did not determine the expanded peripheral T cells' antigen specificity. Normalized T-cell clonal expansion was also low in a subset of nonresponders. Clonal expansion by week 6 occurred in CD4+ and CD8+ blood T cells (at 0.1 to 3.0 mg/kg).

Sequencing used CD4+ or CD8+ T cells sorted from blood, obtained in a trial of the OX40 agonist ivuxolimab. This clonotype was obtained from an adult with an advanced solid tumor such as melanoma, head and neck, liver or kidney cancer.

This CDR3 reads CASTLNLDYEQYF. CDR3 coding DNA: TGTGCCAGCACCTTGAACTTGGACTACGAGCAGTACTTC. This rearrangement joins TRBV6-1 to TRBJ2-7; no firm D call. V lost 7 bases, J lost 3 bases, and 13 bases lay in between. The CDR3 runs to 13 residues. Germline CDR1 is MNHNS and CDR2 is SASEGT.